This T cell receptor (beta chain) is drawn from a study of T cells after yellow fever vaccination. Study information: Any fraction with a low cell number was prepared using SMART-Seq v4 Ultra Low Input.

General study points: Any FACS-sorted repertoire could hold abundant clonotypes that contaminate it from the bulk population. At under 98% for CD4 and over 80% for CD8, most primary-vaccination clones showed up again after the booster.

This clonotype was seen a handful of times. Its antigen is undetermined. A 5'RACE template-switching step, the method used to make TCR cDNA, added a universal primer site and UMIs. TCRdb re-analysed the 5' RACE reads in MiXCR, keeping a single row per CDR3 protein. The sample includes some 320,000 distinct CDR3 sequences, approximately 4.3% seen only once; the top ten take roughly a fifth. CDR1 and CDR2 (germline): SNHLY, FYNNEI. This CDR3 is 17 amino acids long. V was cut by 8 bases and J by 4 bases, with 26 bases left in between. The source material was PBMCs, sampled 15 days after the yellow fever booster vaccination. The J gene is TRBJ1-2, the V gene TRBV2; D remains ambiguous. The origin of this receptor is a man aged 18-30 years who received the YFV17D yellow fever vaccine. In DNA, the CDR3 is TGTGCCAGCGATCGTGACGGAGGGCCGACGCTTGGCTATGGCTACACCTTC. Amino acids: CASDRDGGPTLGYGYTF.